These T cell receptor beta chains were read from a single sample in a study of OX40 agonist ivuxolimab in advanced cancers. Sequencing was performed with immunoSEQ multiplex PCR; in TCRdb, only in-frame clones are kept and a portion is missing. This sample carries tens of thousands of clones, roughly 88% of them seen once, and the ten largest clones take around 58%. This material consisted of CD4+ or CD8+ T cells sorted from blood, taken in a trial of the OX40 agonist ivuxolimab. The source is an adult with an advanced solid tumor such as melanoma, head and neck, liver or kidney cancer. Both conserved end residues are part of each CDR3. Each record gives: CDR3 protein, V gene, D gene. The D gene is left open where the match is weak.

CDR3 protein: CASSDTGTQSPANYGYTF
V gene: TRBV6-1
D gene: NA

CDR3 protein: CASSPLGVRETQYF
V gene: TRBV28
D gene: NA

CDR3 protein: CASSRNPSGSFYEQFF
V gene: TRBV7-8
D gene: TRBD2

CDR3 protein: CATSIGPNTEAFF
V gene: TRBV15
D gene: NA

CDR3 protein: CASKEYSTDTQYF
V gene: TRBV19
D gene: NA

CDR3 protein: CASSLGTGELFF
V gene: TRBV7-3
D gene: NA

CDR3 protein: CASSFPSGMNTEAFF
V gene: TRBV11-2
D gene: NA

CDR3 protein: CASEEGGLPQHF
V gene: TRBV12-5
D gene: NA

CDR3 protein: CASSSYGFPQYF
V gene: TRBV7-2
D gene: NA

CDR3 protein: CSVTAHQETQYF
V gene: TRBV29-1
D gene: NA

CDR3 protein: CASSLSPTGGEQYF
V gene: TRBV7-2
D gene: TRBD1

CDR3 protein: CASSGRQGAHGSSYNEQFF
V gene: TRBV11-3
D gene: TRBD1

CDR3 protein: CASSSTGRQETQYF
V gene: TRBV7-9
D gene: NA

CDR3 protein: CASSPISRSRGQGAYEQYF
V gene: TRBV11-2
D gene: TRBD1

CDR3 protein: CASSGFSSGRAVPGELFF
V gene: TRBV5-1
D gene: TRBD2

CDR3 protein: CASSFYGSYNEQFF
V gene: TRBV27
D gene: NA

CDR3 protein: CASTDNYGYTF
V gene: TRBV5-1
D gene: NA

CDR3 protein: CASRPLGAEGETQYF
V gene: TRBV6-5
D gene: NA

CDR3 protein: CASSLALTGELFF
V gene: TRBV5-4
D gene: NA

CDR3 protein: CASSRDRLYEQYF
V gene: TRBV5-1
D gene: TRBD1

CDR3 protein: CASSGQGGDTQYF
V gene: TRBV6-4
D gene: NA

CDR3 protein: CASSDRETSKNPYEQYF
V gene: TRBV2
D gene: NA

CDR3 protein: CASSLEGDTQYF
V gene: TRBV5-4
D gene: NA

CDR3 protein: CSARRTGPGTEAFF
V gene: TRBV29-1
D gene: TRBD1

CDR3 protein: CASSAGTGNYEQYF
V gene: TRBV19
D gene: TRBD1

CDR3 protein: CASSLTGEETQYF
V gene: TRBV27
D gene: TRBD1

CDR3 protein: CASRDSFGQPQHF
V gene: TRBV27
D gene: TRBD1

CDR3 protein: CASSSGGSTDTQYF
V gene: TRBV7-3
D gene: TRBD2

CDR3 protein: CASSLGLGAYEQYF
V gene: TRBV7-6
D gene: NA

CDR3 protein: CASGTGWEQPQHF
V gene: TRBV2
D gene: TRBD1

CDR3 protein: CASSFSPNGYEQYF
V gene: TRBV27
D gene: NA

CDR3 protein: CSVEGADAKNIQYF
V gene: TRBV29-1
D gene: NA

CDR3 protein: CAITAGTGELFF
V gene: TRBV10-3
D gene: NA

CDR3 protein: CASSQDQGIGNEQFF
V gene: TRBV4-3
D gene: NA

CDR3 protein: CASSAQQGSGELFF
V gene: TRBV19
D gene: NA

CDR3 protein: CASSDRGGNTEAFF
V gene: TRBV7-7
D gene: TRBD1

CDR3 protein: CASSQTGGGVYNEQFF
V gene: TRBV6-6
D gene: NA

CDR3 protein: CASSFGGTNTEAFF
V gene: TRBV11-3
D gene: NA

CDR3 protein: CASSVAQGRTGELFF
V gene: TRBV9
D gene: NA

CDR3 protein: CASSEDQGVSSYNEQFF
V gene: TRBV6-1
D gene: NA

CDR3 protein: CASSLPGNYGYTF
V gene: TRBV28
D gene: NA

CDR3 protein: CAISAGDRAGGYEQYF
V gene: TRBV10-3
D gene: TRBD1

CDR3 protein: CASSVSPSGAGGAEQYF
V gene: TRBV9
D gene: TRBD1

CDR3 protein: CASSLANQGLYGYTF
V gene: TRBV27
D gene: NA